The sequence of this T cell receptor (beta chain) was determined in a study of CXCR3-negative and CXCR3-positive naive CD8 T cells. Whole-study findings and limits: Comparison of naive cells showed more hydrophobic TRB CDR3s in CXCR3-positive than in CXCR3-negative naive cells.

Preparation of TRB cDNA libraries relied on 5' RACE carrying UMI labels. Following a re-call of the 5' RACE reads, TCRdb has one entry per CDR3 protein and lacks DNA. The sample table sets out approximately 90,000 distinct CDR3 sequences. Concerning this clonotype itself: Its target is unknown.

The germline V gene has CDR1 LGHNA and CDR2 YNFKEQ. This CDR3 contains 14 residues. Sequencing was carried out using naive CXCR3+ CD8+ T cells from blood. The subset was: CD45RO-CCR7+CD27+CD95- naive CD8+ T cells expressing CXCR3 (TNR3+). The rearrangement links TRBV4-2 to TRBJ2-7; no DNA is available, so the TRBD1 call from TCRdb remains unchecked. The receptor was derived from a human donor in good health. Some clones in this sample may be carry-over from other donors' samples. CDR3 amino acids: CASSQPDRGYEQYF.